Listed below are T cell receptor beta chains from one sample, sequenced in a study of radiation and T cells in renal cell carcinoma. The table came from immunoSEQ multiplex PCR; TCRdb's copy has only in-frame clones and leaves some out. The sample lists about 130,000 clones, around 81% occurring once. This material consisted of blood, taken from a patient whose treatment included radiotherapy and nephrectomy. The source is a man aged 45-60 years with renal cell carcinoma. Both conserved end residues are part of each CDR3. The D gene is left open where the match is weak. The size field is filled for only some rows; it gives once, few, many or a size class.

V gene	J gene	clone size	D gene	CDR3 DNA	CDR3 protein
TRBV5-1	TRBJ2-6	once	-	TGCGCCAGCAGCTTGGGTAGATCCTCTGGGGCCAACGTCCTGACTTTC	CASSLGRSSGANVLTF
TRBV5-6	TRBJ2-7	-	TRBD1	TGTGCCAGCAGCTTAACGGCAGGGACAGGGGCGAACGAGCAGTACTTC	CASSLTAGTGANEQYF
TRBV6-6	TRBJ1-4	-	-	TGTGCCAGCAGTACTCAGGGAGGAAAACTGTTTTTT	CASSTQGGKLFF
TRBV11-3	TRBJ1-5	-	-	TGTGCCAGCAGCCTGCTGTGCTTTTGTCAGCCCCAGCATTTT	CASSLLCFCQPQHF
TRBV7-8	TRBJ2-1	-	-	TGTGCCAGCAGCTTAGCGCTGGGTCTAGCCCCCCCGAATGAGCAGTTCTTC	CASSLALGLAPPNEQFF
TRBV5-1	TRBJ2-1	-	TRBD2	TGCGCCAGCAGCGTAGGACTAGCGGGAGTGGAGGAGCAGTTCTTC	CASSVGLAGVEEQFF
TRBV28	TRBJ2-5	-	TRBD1	TGTGCCAGCAGCCCGGGGGGACAGGGTTTCAGGGAGACCCAGTACTTC	CASSPGGQGFRETQYF
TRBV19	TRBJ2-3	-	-	TGTGCCAGTAGTATTTGGACTCTAGATACGCAGTATTTT	CASSIWTLDTQYF
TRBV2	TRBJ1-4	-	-	TGTGCCAGCAGTGGGTCAGGAGGGTTACGTGAAAAACTGTTTTTT	CASSGSGGLREKLFF
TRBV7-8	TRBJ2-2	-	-	TGTGCCAGCAGCTCCGGGACCCCACAGGCCGGGGAGCTGTTTTTT	CASSSGTPQAGELFF
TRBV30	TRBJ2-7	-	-	TGTGCCTGGAGTGTCGGTAGCAGCTCCTACGAGCAGTACTTC	CAWSVGSSSYEQYF
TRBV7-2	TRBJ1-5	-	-	TGTGCCAGCAGCCCACGGGCAGAAGTTCATCAGCCCCAGCATTTT	CASSPRAEVHQPQHF
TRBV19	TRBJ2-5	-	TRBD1	TGTGCCAGCTCGGACAGGGCTTCGCAGACCCAGTACTTC	CASSDRASQTQYF
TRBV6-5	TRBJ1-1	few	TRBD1	TGTGCCAGCAGTTTCAGGGGGCTAAACACTGAAGCTTTCTTT	CASSFRGLNTEAFF
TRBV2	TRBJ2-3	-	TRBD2	TGTGCCAGCACAATTAAAGCGGGAGGCGCTGCGCAGTATTTT	CASTIKAGGAAQYF
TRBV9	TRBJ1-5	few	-	TGTGCCAGCAGCGTAGGAGGCATTGAGGGTCAGCCCCAGCATTTT	CASSVGGIEGQPQHF
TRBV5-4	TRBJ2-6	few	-	TGTGCCAGCAGCCCCCAGACTGGACGCTCTGGGGCCAACGTCCTGACTTTC	CASSPQTGRSGANVLTF
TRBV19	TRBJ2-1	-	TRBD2	TGTGCCAGTAGTATTTGGGTGACTAGCGGGGGAAATTACAATGAGCAGTTCTTC	CASSIWVTSGGNYNEQFF
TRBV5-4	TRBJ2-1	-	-	TGTGCCAGCAGCCCCGTCGACCCAGGATACAATGAGCAGTTCTTC	CASSPVDPGYNEQFF
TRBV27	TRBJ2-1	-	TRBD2	TGTGCCAGCAGAACTTATTCCCGGGGGGATGAGCAGTTCTTC	CASRTYSRGDEQFF